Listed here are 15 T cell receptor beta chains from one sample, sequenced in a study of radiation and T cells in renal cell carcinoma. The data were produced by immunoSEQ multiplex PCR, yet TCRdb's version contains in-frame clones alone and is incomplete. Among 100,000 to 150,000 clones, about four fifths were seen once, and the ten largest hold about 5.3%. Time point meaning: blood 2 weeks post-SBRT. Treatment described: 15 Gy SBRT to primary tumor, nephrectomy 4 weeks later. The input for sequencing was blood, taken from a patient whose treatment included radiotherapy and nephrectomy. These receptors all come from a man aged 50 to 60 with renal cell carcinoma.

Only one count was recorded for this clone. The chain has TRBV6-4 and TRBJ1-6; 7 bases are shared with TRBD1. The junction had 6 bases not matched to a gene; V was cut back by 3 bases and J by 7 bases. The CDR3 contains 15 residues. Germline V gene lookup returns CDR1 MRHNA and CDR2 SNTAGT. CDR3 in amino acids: CASSETQGHNSPLHF. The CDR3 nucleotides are TGTGCCAGCAGTGAGACACAGGGGCACAATTCACCCCTCCACTTT.

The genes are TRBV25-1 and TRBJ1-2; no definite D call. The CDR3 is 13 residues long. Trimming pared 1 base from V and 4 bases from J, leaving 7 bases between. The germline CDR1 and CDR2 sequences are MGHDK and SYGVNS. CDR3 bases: TGTGCCAGCAGTGAATTGGCATTCTATGGCTACACCTTC. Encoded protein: CASSELAFYGYTF.

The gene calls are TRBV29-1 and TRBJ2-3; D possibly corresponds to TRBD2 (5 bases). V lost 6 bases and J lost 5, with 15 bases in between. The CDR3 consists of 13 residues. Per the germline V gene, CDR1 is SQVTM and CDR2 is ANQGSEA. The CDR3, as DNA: TGCAGCGTGGCCCTCGGGGTGGGAGATACGCAGTATTTT. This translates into CSVALGVGDTQYF.

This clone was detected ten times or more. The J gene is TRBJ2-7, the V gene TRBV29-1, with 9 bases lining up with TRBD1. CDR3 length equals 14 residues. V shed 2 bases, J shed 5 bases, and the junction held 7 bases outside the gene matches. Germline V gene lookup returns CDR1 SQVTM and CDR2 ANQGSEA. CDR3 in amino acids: CSVEFPGTGNEQYF. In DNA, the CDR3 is TGCAGCGTTGAATTTCCGGGGACAGGGAACGAGCAGTACTTC.

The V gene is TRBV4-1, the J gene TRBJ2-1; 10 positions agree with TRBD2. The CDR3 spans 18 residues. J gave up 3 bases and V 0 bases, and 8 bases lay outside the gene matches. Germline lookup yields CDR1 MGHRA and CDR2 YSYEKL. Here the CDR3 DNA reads TGCGCCAGCAGCCAAGACGGAAAGCGGGGGGGGTACTACAATGAGCAGTTCTTC. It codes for CASSQDGKRGGYYNEQFF.

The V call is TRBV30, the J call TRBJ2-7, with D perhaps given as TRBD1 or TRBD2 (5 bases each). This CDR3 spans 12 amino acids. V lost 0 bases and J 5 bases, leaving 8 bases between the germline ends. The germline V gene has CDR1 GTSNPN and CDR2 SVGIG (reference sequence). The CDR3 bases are TGTGCCTGGAGTGTTTGGGGGAACGAGCAGTACTTC. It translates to CAWSVWGNEQYF. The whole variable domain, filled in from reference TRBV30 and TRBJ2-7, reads SQTIHQWPATLVQPVGSPLSLECTVEGTSNPNLYWYRQAAGRGLQLLFYSVGIGQISSEVPQNLSASRPQDRQFILSSKKLLLSDSGFYLCAWSVWGNEQYFGPGTRLTVT.

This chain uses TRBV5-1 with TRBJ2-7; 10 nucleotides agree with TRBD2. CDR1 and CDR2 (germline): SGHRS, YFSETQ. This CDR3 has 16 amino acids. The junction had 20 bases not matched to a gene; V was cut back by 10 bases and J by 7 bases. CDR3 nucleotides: TGCGCCTCCTCCGGGACTAGCGTTCCGGGATCCCGGGAGCAGTACTTC. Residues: CASSGTSVPGSREQYF. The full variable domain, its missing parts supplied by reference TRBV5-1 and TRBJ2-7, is KAGVTQTPRYLIKTRGQQVTLSCSPISGHRSVSWYQQTPGQGLQFLFEYFSETQRNKGNFPGRFSGRQFSNSRSEMNVSTLELGDSALYLCASSGTSVPGSREQYFGPGTRLTVT.

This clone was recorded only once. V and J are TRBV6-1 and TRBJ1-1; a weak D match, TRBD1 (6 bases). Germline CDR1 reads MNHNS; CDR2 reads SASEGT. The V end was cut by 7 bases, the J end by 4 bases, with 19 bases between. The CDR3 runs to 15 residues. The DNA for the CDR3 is TGTGCCAGCAAGACCCGGGACAAGGGTAGCACTGAAGCTTTCTTT. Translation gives CASKTRDKGSTEAFF.

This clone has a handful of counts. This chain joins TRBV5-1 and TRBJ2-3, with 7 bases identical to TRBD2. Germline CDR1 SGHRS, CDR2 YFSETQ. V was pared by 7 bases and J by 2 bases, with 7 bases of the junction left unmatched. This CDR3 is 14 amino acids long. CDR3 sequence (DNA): TGCGCCAGCTACCGGGGGGATTCCACAGATACGCAGTATTTT. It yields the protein CASYRGDSTDTQYF.

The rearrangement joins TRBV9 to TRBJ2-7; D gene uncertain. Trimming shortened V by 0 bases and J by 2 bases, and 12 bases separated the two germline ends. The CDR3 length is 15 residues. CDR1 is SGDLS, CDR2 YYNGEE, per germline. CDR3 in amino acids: CASSVVGDPTYEQYF. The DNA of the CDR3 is TGTGCCAGCAGCGTAGTAGGAGATCCCACCTACGAGCAGTACTTC. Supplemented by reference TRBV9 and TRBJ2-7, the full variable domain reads DSGVTQTPKHLITATGQRVTLRCSPRSGDLSVYWYQQSLDQGLQFLIQYYNGEERAKGNILERFSAQQFPDLHSELNLSSLELGDSALYFCASSVVGDPTYEQYFGPGTRLTVT.

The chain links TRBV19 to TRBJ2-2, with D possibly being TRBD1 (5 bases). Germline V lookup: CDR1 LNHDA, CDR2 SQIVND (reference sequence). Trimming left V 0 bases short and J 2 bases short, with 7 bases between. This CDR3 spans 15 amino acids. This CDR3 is CASSIDRTNTGELFF. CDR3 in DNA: TGTGCCAGTAGTATAGACCGGACAAACACCGGGGAGCTGTTTTTT.

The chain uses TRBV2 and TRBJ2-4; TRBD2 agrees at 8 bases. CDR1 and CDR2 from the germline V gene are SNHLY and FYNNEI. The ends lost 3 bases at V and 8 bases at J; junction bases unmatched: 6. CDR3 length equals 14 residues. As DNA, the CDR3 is TGTGCCAGCAGTGAGGGACTAGTCCCGGACATTCAGTACTTC. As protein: CASSEGLVPDIQYF.

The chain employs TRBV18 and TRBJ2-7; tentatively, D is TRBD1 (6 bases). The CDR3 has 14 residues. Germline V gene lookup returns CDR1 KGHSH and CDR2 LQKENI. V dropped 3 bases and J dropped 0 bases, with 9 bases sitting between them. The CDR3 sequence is CASSPTDSSYEQYF. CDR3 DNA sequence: TGTGCCAGCTCACCGACGGACAGCTCCTACGAGCAGTACTTC.

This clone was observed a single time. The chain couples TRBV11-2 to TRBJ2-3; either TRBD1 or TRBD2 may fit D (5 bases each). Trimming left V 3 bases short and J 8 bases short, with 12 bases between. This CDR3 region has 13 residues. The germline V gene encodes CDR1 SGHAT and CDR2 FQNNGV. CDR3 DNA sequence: TGTGCCAGCAGCTTTTGGGGGTCGAGTACGCAGTATTTT. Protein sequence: CASSFWGSSTQYF.

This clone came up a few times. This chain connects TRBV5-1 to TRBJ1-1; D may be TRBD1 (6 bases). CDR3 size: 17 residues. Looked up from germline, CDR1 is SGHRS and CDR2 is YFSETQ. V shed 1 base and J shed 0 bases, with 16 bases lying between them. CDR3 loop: CASSLRPVGALNTEAFF. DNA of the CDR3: TGCGCCAGCAGCTTGCGCCCCGTGGGGGCACTGAACACTGAAGCTTTCTTT. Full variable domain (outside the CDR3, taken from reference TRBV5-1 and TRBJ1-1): KAGVTQTPRYLIKTRGQQVTLSCSPISGHRSVSWYQQTPGQGLQFLFEYFSETQRNKGNFPGRFSGRQFSNSRSEMNVSTLELGDSALYLCASSLRPVGALNTEAFFGQGTRLTVV.